The 27 T cell receptor beta chains in this list originate from one sample, sequenced in a study of blood T cell repertoires in COVID-19. The assay was immunoSEQ multiplex PCR, and TCRdb's table has in-frame clones only and misses some. The table lists 100,000 to 150,000 clones, 80% to 85% of them singletons, with approximately 12% in the top ten. The specimen was peripheral blood. These receptors were taken from a woman in her 30s who had recovered from COVID-19.

This clone was seen more than once but under ten times. The chain joins TRBV15 to TRBJ2-7, with TRBD2 as a possible D gene (5 bases). The CDR3 is 17 amino acids. Between the trimmed V and J ends, which lost 3 bases and 3 bases, there was a span of 21 bases. CDR1 is LNHNV, CDR2 YYDKDF, per germline (reference sequence). In nucleotides, the CDR3 is TGTGCCACCAGCAGGGAACTAGTAAGCCTCGCGGGCTACGAGCAGTACTTC. This translates into CATSRELVSLAGYEQYF.

The chain employs TRBV2 and TRBJ1-6; 7 positions agree with TRBD1. V lost 5 bases to trimming and J lost 9 bases; unmatched junction nucleotides: 7. Germline V CDR1 and CDR2: SNHLY, FYNNEI. The CDR3 covers 14 residues. CDR3 DNA sequence: TGTGCCAGCAGTTTTCGACAGGGCAGTTCACCCCTCCACTTT. It translates to CASSFRQGSSPLHF.

The J gene is TRBJ2-1, the V gene TRBV7-8; the D gene is possibly TRBD2 (6 bases). Trimming cost V 5 bases and J 6 bases, with 11 bases left between them. This CDR3 comprises 13 residues. Germline V gives CDR1 SGHVS, CDR2 FQNEAQ. For the CDR3, the DNA is TGTGCCAGCAGCGTTCGACTAGGCAATGAGCAGTTCTTC. It encodes CASSVRLGNEQFF.

This chain's CDR3 is CAISEPTGRTDTQYF. The CDR3 coding sequence is TGTGCCATCAGTGAGCCGACAGGGAGGACAGATACGCAGTATTTT. V gene TRBV10-3 combines with J gene TRBJ2-3; TRBD1 is a possible D gene (7 bases). CDR3 length: 15 amino acids. The germline V gene encodes CDR1 ENHRY and CDR2 SYGVKD. Trimming cost V 2 bases and J 3 bases, with 12 bases left between them.

This clone was seen a handful of times. The rearrangement joins TRBV3-1 (or the pseudogene TRBV3-2) to TRBJ2-1, with D perhaps matching TRBD2 (6 bases). CDR3 length equals 12 residues. The ends were cut back, 11 bases at V and 5 bases at J, with 13 bases in the middle. Germline V lookup: CDR1 LGHDT, CDR2 YNNKEL (reference sequence). CDR3 sequence (DNA): TGTGCCTCGGCACTAGCTGACAATGAGCAGTTCTTC. Protein product: CASALADNEQFF.

The rearrangement uses TRBV2 and TRBJ1-4; TRBD1 matches at 7 bases. Per the germline V gene, CDR1 is SNHLY and CDR2 is FYNNEI. Trimming cost V 7 bases and J 3 bases; bases outside gene matches: 5. This CDR3 spans 14 amino acids. The CDR3 loop is CASNYRGSNEKLFF. Written as DNA, the CDR3 is TGTGCCAGCAACTACAGGGGATCTAATGAAAAACTGTTTTTT.

In nucleotides, the CDR3 is TGTGCCTGGAGTGTACGGTTGGAGAGCACTGAAGCTTTCTTT. It is translated as CAWSVRLESTEAFF. The chain joins TRBV30 to TRBJ1-1; D gene unclear. The V end was cut by 0 bases, the J end by 4 bases, with 12 bases between. CDR1 GTSNPN and CDR2 SVGIG come from the germline V gene (reference sequence). The CDR3 has 14 residues.

The chain combines TRBV6-4 with TRBJ1-1; D unresolved. V lost 3 bases to trimming and J lost 7 bases, with 12 bases between them. The length of the CDR3 is 13 residues. CDR1 is MRHNA, CDR2 SNTAGT, per germline. DNA for the CDR3: TGTGCCAGCAGTGAGTTTTTAGGGAGTGAAGCTTTCTTT. This sequence encodes CASSEFLGSEAFF.

This chain uses TRBV11-2 with TRBJ1-3; tentative D call: TRBD1 (5 bases). The CDR3 consists of 14 residues. Trimming pared 1 base from V and 4 bases from J, leaving 8 bases between. Looked up from germline, CDR1 is SGHAT and CDR2 is FQNNGV. As DNA, the CDR3 is TGTGCCAGCAGCTTAGCAGGGCGAGGAAACACCATATATTTT. Translated: CASSLAGRGNTIYF.

V usage is TRBV20-1 and J usage is TRBJ1-2; tentatively, D is TRBD1 (5 bases). V lost 5 bases and J 14 bases, leaving 18 bases between the germline ends. The CDR3 sequence is 11 residues long. Germline CDR1 DFQATT, CDR2 SNEGSKA (reference sequence). The CDR3 reads CSASRDFLWTF. Here the CDR3 DNA reads TGCAGTGCTTCCAGGGACTTTCTCTGGACCTTC.

This chain links TRBV5-8 with TRBJ1-2; D may be TRBD1 (5 bases). Germline values: CDR1 SGHTS, CDR2 YDEGEE. V was shortened by 0 bases and J by 2 bases, with 11 bases between the two germline ends. There are 15 residues in the CDR3. CDR3 nucleotide sequence: TGTGCCAGCAGCTTGGCCAGACAGAGGAACTATGGCTACACCTTC. Translating it yields CASSLARQRNYGYTF.

The V and J genes are TRBV9 and TRBJ2-7; 10 nucleotides align to TRBD2. This CDR3 spans 15 amino acids. Germline CDR1 SGDLS, CDR2 YYNGEE. The trim removed 2 bases at V and 0 bases at J, leaving 2 bases unmatched. The CDR3 loop reads CASSVASGGSYEQYF. CDR3 in DNA: TGTGCCAGCAGCGTTGCTAGCGGGGGCTCCTACGAGCAGTACTTC. Drawing the rest from reference TRBV9 and TRBJ2-7, the complete variable domain is DSGVTQTPKHLITATGQRVTLRCSPRSGDLSVYWYQQSLDQGLQFLIQYYNGEERAKGNILERFSAQQFPDLHSELNLSSLELGDSALYFCASSVASGGSYEQYFGPGTRLTVT.

The V call is TRBV6-5, the J call TRBJ1-4, with TRBD1 identical over 10 bases. The CDR3 is 14 residues long. V shed 5 bases, J shed 8 bases, and the junction held 5 bases outside the gene matches. Looked up from germline, CDR1 is MNHEY and CDR2 is SVGAGI. CDR3 protein: CASSRDRGREKLFF. CDR3 nucleotides: TGTGCCAGCAGTAGGGACAGGGGACGAGAAAAACTGTTTTTT.

The chain is built from TRBV6-6 and TRBJ1-1; tentatively, D is TRBD1 (5 bases). With 7 bases removed from V and 5 bases from J, the gap between germline ends came to 14 bases. The germline gives CDR1 MNHNY, CDR2 SVGAGI (reference sequence). This CDR3 spans 13 amino acids. CDR3 in amino acids: CASTGREGTEAFF. CDR3 coding DNA: TGTGCCAGCACGGGGAGGGAGGGGACTGAAGCTTTCTTT.

The V gene is TRBV19, the J gene TRBJ2-7, with D maybe TRBD1 (5 bases). This CDR3 has 15 amino acids. The ends were cut back, 3 bases at V and 4 bases at J, with 16 bases in the middle. Per germline, CDR1 LNHDA and CDR2 SQIVND (reference sequence). CDR3 nucleotide sequence: TGTGCCAGTAGTATTGCCGGTGGGGCGCCGTACGAGCAGTACTTC. Protein: CASSIAGGAPYEQYF. Filled out from reference TRBV19 and TRBJ2-7, the complete variable domain reads DGGITQSPKYLFRKEGQNVTLSCEQNLNHDAMYWYRQDPGQGLRLIYYSQIVNDFQKGDIAEGYSVSREKKESFPLTVTSAQKNPTAFYLCASSIAGGAPYEQYFGPGTRLTVT.

Comments on this clone: A read error is possible here, since a much larger clone lies one base away. The identical CDR3 is also encoded by other nucleotide sequences in the sample. This chain links TRBV9 with TRBJ2-2, with 10 bases aligning to TRBD1. The CDR3 spans 15 residues. Germline V CDR1 and CDR2: SGDLS, YYNGEE. The chain's CDR3 is CASSPGDRGAGELFF. CDR3 nucleotides: TGTGCCAGCAGCCCGGGGGACAGGGGTGCCGGAGAGCTGTTTTTT.

This clone was counted a single time. The V gene is TRBV11-2, the J gene TRBJ2-7, with D maybe TRBD1 (6 bases). The V end lost 2 bases, the J end lost 0 bases, and 14 bases lay between the germline ends. The V gene's germline CDR1 is SGHAT and CDR2 FQNNGV. The CDR3 has 16 residues. Here the CDR3 reads CASSLTRTGSSYEQYF. The CDR3 nucleotides read TGTGCCAGCAGCTTAACTAGAACAGGGAGCTCCTACGAGCAGTACTTC.

Notes on this clone: One end of the junction varies from germline; a read error may be responsible. The chain combines TRBV7-7 with TRBJ2-2; TRBD2 is a possible D gene (5 bases). The CDR3 runs to 13 residues. In germline, CDR1 is SSHAT, CDR2 FNYEAQ (reference sequence). The CDR3 loop is CASKAVMGGELFF. DNA of the CDR3: TGTGCTAGCAAAGCGGTTATGGGCGGGGAGCTGTTTTTT.

The chain links TRBV9 to TRBJ1-1; D not resolved. The CDR3 sequence is 14 residues long. Germline-derived CDR1 and CDR2 are SGDLS and YYNGEE. Trimming shortened V by 1 base and J by 6 bases, and 13 bases separated the two germline ends. The CDR3 coding sequence is TGTGCCAGCAGCGTAAGTTGGGAGGGCTCTGAAGCTTTCTTT. Encoded protein: CASSVSWEGSEAFF.

The genes are TRBV29-1 and TRBJ2-1, with D maybe TRBD1 (5 bases). Looked up from germline, CDR1 is SQVTM and CDR2 is ANQGSEA. The CDR3 is 12 residues long. Between the trimmed V and J ends, which lost 6 bases and 8 bases, there was a span of 14 bases. The CDR3 is CSVDQGSDEQFF. In DNA form, the CDR3 reads TGCAGCGTCGATCAGGGCAGCGATGAGCAGTTCTTC.

This clone has a single count. The chain recombines TRBV30 with TRBJ1-2, with D hard to call. CDR1 GTSNPN and CDR2 SVGIG come from the germline V gene (reference sequence). With 0 bases removed from V and 7 bases from J, the gap between germline ends came to 12 bases. This CDR3 region has 13 residues. The CDR3 DNA reads TGTGCCTGGAGTGTGGTAGGCGCGGGTGGCTACACCTTC. Protein: CAWSVVGAGGYTF. The full variable domain, with the rest looked up from reference TRBV30 and TRBJ1-2, is SQTIHQWPATLVQPVGSPLSLECTVEGTSNPNLYWYRQAAGRGLQLLFYSVGIGQISSEVPQNLSASRPQDRQFILSSKKLLLSDSGFYLCAWSVVGAGGYTFGSGTRLTVV.

The rearrangement uses TRBV12-3 or TRBV12-4 and TRBJ1-2; no reliable D call. V lost 6 bases and J 6 bases, leaving 14 bases between the germline ends. CDR3 length: 13 amino acids. The DNA for the CDR3 is TGTGCCAGCAGCGCACTTAGAAGCAATGGCTACACCTTC. Its translation is CASSALRSNGYTF.

The chain has TRBV9 and TRBJ2-7; 7 bases agree with TRBD2. The CDR3 is 15 amino acids. V was clipped by 4 bases and J by 7 bases; unmatched bases: 14. Germline loops: CDR1 SGDLS, CDR2 YYNGEE. Here the CDR3 DNA reads TGTGCCAGCAGCCCAGACCTAGGACTAGGACGAGAGCAGTACTTC. This codes for CASSPDLGLGREQYF.

The gene calls are TRBV6-5 and TRBJ2-1; D is unclear. This CDR3 has 16 amino acids. V was cut by 2 bases and J by 2 bases, with 13 bases left in between. Germline loops: CDR1 MNHEY, CDR2 SVGAGI. The CDR3 bases are TGTGCCAGCAGTTACGGCTATAACCTAGCCTACAATGAGCAGTTCTTC. Translated: CASSYGYNLAYNEQFF.

This rearrangement joins TRBV6-1 to TRBJ2-5; 9 positions match TRBD2. The V and J ends lost 6 bases and 2 bases, in that order; junction bases with no gene match: 4. Looked up from germline, CDR1 is MNHNS and CDR2 is SASEGT. The CDR3 loop spans 14 amino acids. The CDR3 protein is CASSQSGGQETQYF. The CDR3 region has the DNA TGTGCCAGCAGCCAGAGCGGGGGGCAAGAGACCCAGTACTTC.

J is TRBJ1-2 and V is TRBV14; D gene unclear. The CDR3 sequence is 14 residues long. The V gene's germline CDR1 is SGHDN and CDR2 FVKESK. V lost 3 bases and J 4 bases, leaving 12 bases between the germline ends. CDR3 in DNA: TGTGCCAGCAGCCAGGGTTTAGCGAGCTATGGCTACACCTTC. It translates to CASSQGLASYGYTF. Full variable domain (remainder filled in from reference TRBV14 and TRBJ1-2): EAGVTQFPSHSVIEKGQTVTLRCDPISGHDNLYWYRRVMGKEIKFLLHFVKESKQDESGMPNNRFLAERTGGTYSTLKVQPAELEDSGVYFCASSQGLASYGYTFGSGTRLTVV.

This clone occurred a few times. The chain joins TRBV19 to TRBJ1-1; 9 positions agree with TRBD1. Germline V gene sequence: CDR1 LNHDA, CDR2 SQIVND (reference sequence). The CDR3 runs 14 residues. V lost 3 bases to trimming and J lost 11 bases; unmatched junction nucleotides: 10. Here the CDR3 reads CASSISRDRVSAFF. CDR3 nucleotide sequence: TGTGCCAGTAGTATCTCACGGGACAGGGTGTCGGCTTTCTTT.